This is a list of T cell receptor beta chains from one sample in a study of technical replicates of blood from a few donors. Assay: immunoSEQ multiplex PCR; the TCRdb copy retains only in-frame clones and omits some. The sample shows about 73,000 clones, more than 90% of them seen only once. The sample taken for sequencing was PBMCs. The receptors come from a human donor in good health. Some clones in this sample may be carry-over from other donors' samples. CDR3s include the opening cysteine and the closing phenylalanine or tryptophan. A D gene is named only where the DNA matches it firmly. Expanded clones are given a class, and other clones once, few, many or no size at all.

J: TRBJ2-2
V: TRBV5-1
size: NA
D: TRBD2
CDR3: CASSLEREMGELFF
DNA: TGCGCCAGCAGCTTGGAGCGGGAGATGGGGGAGCTGTTTTTT

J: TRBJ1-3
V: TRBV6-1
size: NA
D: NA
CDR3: CASSEASAGVSGNTIYF
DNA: TGTGCCAGCAGTGAAGCCTCCGCGGGCGTCTCTGGAAACACCATATATTTT

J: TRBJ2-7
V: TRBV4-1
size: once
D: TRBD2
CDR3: CASSQEEAGVHEQYF
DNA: TGCGCCAGCAGCCAAGAGGAGGCGGGAGTCCACGAGCAGTACTTC

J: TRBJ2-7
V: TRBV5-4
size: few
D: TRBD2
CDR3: CASSLNGRGTRAYEQYF
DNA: TGTGCCAGCAGCTTGAATGGGAGGGGAACCCGGGCCTACGAGCAGTACTTC

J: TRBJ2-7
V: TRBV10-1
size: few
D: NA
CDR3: CASSAVEGDYEQYF
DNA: TGCGCCAGCAGTGCCGTTGAGGGGGATTACGAGCAGTACTTC

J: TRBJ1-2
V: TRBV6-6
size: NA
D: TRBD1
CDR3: CASSGGQGLGYTF
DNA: TGTGCCAGCAGTGGGGGACAGGGGCTTGGCTACACCTTC

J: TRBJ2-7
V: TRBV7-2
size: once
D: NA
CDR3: CASSLAGAGYEQYF
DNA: TGTGCCAGCAGCTTAGCGGGAGCCGGCTACGAGCAGTACTTC

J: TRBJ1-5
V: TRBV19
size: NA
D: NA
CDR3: CASSSLLGVGALQPQHF
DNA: TGTGCCAGTAGTAGCTTATTAGGGGTGGGTGCTCTTCAGCCCCAGCATTTT

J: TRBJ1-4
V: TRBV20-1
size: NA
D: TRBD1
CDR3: CSARVGGGLFF
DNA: TGCAGTGCTAGGGTAGGGGGCGGACTGTTTTTT

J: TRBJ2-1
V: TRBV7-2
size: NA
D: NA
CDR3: CASSKYNNEQFF
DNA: TGTGCCAGCAGTAAATACAACAATGAGCAGTTCTTC

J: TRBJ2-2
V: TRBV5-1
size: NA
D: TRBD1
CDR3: CASSLKRTGGNTGELFF
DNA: TGCGCCAGCAGCTTAAAAAGGACAGGGGGAAACACCGGGGAGCTGTTTTTT

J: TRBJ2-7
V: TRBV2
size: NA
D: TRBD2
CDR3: CASRQSSGRADEQYF
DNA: TGTGCCAGCAGGCAGAGTAGCGGGAGGGCCGACGAGCAGTACTTC

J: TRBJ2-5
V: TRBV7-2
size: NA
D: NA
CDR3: CASSLAGIQETQYF
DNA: TGTGCCAGCAGCTTAGCCGGGATTCAAGAGACCCAGTACTTC

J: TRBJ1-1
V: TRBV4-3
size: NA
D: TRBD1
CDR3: CASSQDLGQGGTEAFF
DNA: TGCGCCAGCAGCCAAGATTTAGGACAGGGTGGGACTGAAGCTTTCTTT

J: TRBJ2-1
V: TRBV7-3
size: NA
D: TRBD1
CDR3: CASSLSFAGGSDEQFF
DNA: TGTGCCAGCAGCTTAAGTTTCGCAGGGGGCTCGGATGAGCAGTTCTTC

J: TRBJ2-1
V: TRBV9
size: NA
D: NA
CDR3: CASSVTLYNEQFF
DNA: TGTGCCAGCAGCGTGACACTCTACAATGAGCAGTTCTTC

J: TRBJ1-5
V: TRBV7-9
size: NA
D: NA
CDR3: CASTQGDNQPQHF
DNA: TGTGCCAGCACCCAGGGTGATAATCAGCCCCAGCATTTT

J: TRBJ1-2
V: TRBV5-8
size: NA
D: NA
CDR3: CASSSLTVNYGYTF
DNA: TGTGCCAGCAGCTCCCTCACGGTGAACTATGGCTACACCTTC

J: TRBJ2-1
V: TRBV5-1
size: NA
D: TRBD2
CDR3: CASSIAGGSYNEQFF
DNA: TGCGCCAGCAGCATAGCGGGAGGGTCCTACAATGAGCAGTTCTTC

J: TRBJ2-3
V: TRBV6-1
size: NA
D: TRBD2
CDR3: CASSVERGGAADTQYF
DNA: TGTGCCAGCAGTGTCGAGCGGGGGGGCGCCGCAGATACGCAGTATTTT

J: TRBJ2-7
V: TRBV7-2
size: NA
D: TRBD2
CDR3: CASSFRALAGGPSYEQYF
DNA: TGTGCCAGCAGCTTCCGGGCGTTAGCGGGAGGGCCCTCCTACGAGCAGTACTTC

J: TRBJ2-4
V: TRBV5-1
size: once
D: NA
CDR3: CASSLEGRDKNIQYF
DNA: TGCGCCAGCAGCTTGGAAGGCAGGGACAAAAACATTCAGTACTTC

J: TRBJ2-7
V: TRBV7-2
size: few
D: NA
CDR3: CASSQVASMAYEQYF
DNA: TGTGCCAGCAGCCAGGTGGCCTCCATGGCCTACGAGCAGTACTTC

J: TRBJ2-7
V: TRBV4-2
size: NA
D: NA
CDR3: CASSQDQTEPSYEQYF
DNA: TGTGCCAGCAGCCAAGATCAGACAGAACCCTCCTACGAGCAGTACTTC

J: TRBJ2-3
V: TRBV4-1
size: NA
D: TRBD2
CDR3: CASSQEYFIAGGPHLTTQYF
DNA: TGCGCCAGCAGCCAAGAATATTTTATAGCGGGAGGTCCTCATTTGACTACGCAGTATTTT